This T cell receptor beta chain emerged from a study of PD-L1 blockade in urothelial cancer. The wider study: Male sex and bladder-origin urothelial cancer characterized about nine tenths of the roughly 29 patients.

The time point: peripheral blood 6 weeks after treatment start. The study enrolled patients with locally advanced or metastatic urothelial carcinoma. Of note for this clone: Its target is unknown.

TCRdb's table, derived via immunoSEQ multiplex PCR, lists solely in-frame clones and lacks some. The sample records 45,000 to 50,000 clones, 70% to 90% being singletons. Study-wide findings and caveats: Durable-benefit patients had greater expansion of tumor-associated blood clones at 3 weeks.

The V gene's germline CDR1 is MDHEN and CDR2 SYDVKM. The CDR3 totals 14 residues. The V and J ends lost 9 bases and 0 bases respectively, with 15 bases between them. The gene calls are TRBV28 and TRBJ2-7; D possibly corresponds to TRBD1 (6 bases). This TCR was recovered from a man between 65 and 80 years old with urothelial cancer. Material: PBMCs, obtained around atezolizumab (anti-PD-L1) treatment. Here the CDR3 reads CASTRGAFSYEQYF. The CDR3 nucleotides are TGTGCCAGTACCAGGGGAGCATTCTCCTACGAGCAGTACTTC.